This record covers a single T cell receptor (beta chain). Its antigen remains unknown. TCRdb keeps only in-frame clones here, not all; method: immunoSEQ multiplex PCR. The sample has 50,000 to 65,000 clones; roughly 89% are singletons. The data are from a study of OX40 agonist ivuxolimab in advanced cancers. Study conclusions and caveats: At 0.1 to 3.0 mg/kg and by week 6, CD4+ and CD8+ T cells in the blood had expanded clonally. Expanded clones belonging to CD8+ T cells outnumbered, on average, those of CD4+. Some patients who did not respond also had low normalized T-cell clonal expansion.

This CDR3 has 12 amino acids. J gave up 10 bases and V 5 bases, and 7 bases lay outside the gene matches. Germline V gene lookup returns CDR1 MNHEY and CDR2 SMNVEV (reference sequence). Any history of autoimmune disease or systemic immunosuppression disqualified patients. The chain recombines TRBV27 with TRBJ1-1; 7 nucleotides match TRBD1. Source: CD4+ or CD8+ T cells sorted from blood, taken in a trial of the OX40 agonist ivuxolimab. The TCR comes from an adult with an advanced solid tumor such as melanoma, head and neck, liver or kidney cancer. This CDR3 reads CASSTQGVRAFF. In DNA form, the CDR3 reads TGTGCCAGCAGTACCCAGGGGGTGAGAGCTTTCTTT.